This T cell receptor (beta chain) was sequenced in a study of OX40 agonist ivuxolimab in advanced cancers. The study in broad terms: Ivuxolimab, which targeted the costimulatory receptor OX40 (CD134), was an agonistic, fully human IgG2 monoclonal antibody. In the dose-escalation cohort, around four fifths of patients were male, and the mean age was 60 years with a range of 23 to 79. The paper covers the monotherapy dose-escalation part of the phase I ivuxolimab trial, which included N of about 50 patients. Prior anti-PD-1, anti-PD-L1 or anti-CTLA-4 therapy was permitted, and 40% of dose-escalation patients had received checkpoint inhibitors. Intravenous ivuxolimab was administered to patients every 2 weeks at six dose levels: 0.01, 0.1, 0.3, 1.5, 3 and 10 mg/kg. Of the 50 to 55 patients in dose escalation, about 20 had hepatocellular carcinoma, some 15 had melanoma, 9 had renal cell carcinoma and 9 had head and neck cancer. Partial responses were achieved by three dose-escalation patients, of whom one had hepatocellular carcinoma and two had cutaneous melanoma. Peripheral TCRbeta sequencing was intended to test whether TCR sequence diversity was altered and clonal T-cell expansion was caused by ivuxolimab. What the study reported, not specific to this receptor: Low levels of normalized T-cell clonal expansion were also shown by some nonresponding patients. After ivuxolimab, CD8+ T cells had more expanded clones than CD4+ T cells on average. At doses of 0.1 to 3.0 mg/kg, clonal expansion of both CD4+ and CD8+ T cells in blood was seen between baseline and week 6. In partial responders in the 0.1-3.0 mg/kg groups, normalized peripheral clonal expansion was found to be among the lowest, especially among CD8+ T cells. The antigen specificity of the peripheral T cells that underwent clonal expansion was not determined.

The trial excluded patients who had a history of autoimmune disease or were on systemic immunosuppression. Peripheral blood for TCR sequencing was collected from all dose cohorts at baseline, on cycle 4 day 1, and on cycle 7 day 1. The samples were drawn from a first-in-human, open-label, multicenter phase I dose-escalation trial of ivuxolimab. Adults with locally advanced or metastatic melanoma, renal cell carcinoma, hepatocellular carcinoma or head and neck squamous cell carcinoma were enrolled in the trial. Before TCR sequencing, CD4+ and CD8+ T cells were separately sorted from peripheral blood. This clone showed up just once. It has no known antigen specificity. No much larger clonotype is one base removed from it; base qualities were not supplied. The CDR3 contains 12 residues, cysteine and phenylalanine counted. Just the 36-base CDR3 DNA is kept, in frame starting at base 1. V drops 2 bases and J drops 11 bases, leaving 9 bases in between. From the germline V gene, CDR1 is SGHNT and CDR2 is YENEEA.

To sequence the TCRbeta CDR3 region, genomic DNA was isolated from the sorted cells. TCRbeta CDR3 regions were sequenced using the immunoSEQ Assay. Here the immuneACCESS table is served through TCRdb, limited to in-frame sequences with V and J called. Missing clones are a known gap in these copies; in checked studies unresolved V genes cover under half, and the rest lacks a known reason. The sample contains around 83,000 clones, under 95% of them found a single time. The ten biggest clones cover 1.5% to 2% of the sample. The receptor was isolated from an adult with an advanced solid tumor such as melanoma, head and neck, liver or kidney cancer. The receptor chain draws on TRBV11-3 and TRBJ2-2, with the D gene not clear enough to name. Sequenced material: CD4+ or CD8+ T cells sorted from blood, taken in a trial of the OX40 agonist ivuxolimab. The CDR3 here reads CASSLLSAELFF. Here is the DNA: TGTGCCAGCAGCTTATTATCAGCCGAGCTGTTTTTT. This CDR3, with the reference TRBV11-3 and TRBJ2-2 proteins standing in past its ends, gives the full variable domain EAGVVQSPRYKIIEKKQPVAFWCNPISGHNTLYWYLQNLGQGPELLIRYENEEAVDDSQLPKDRFSAERLKGVDSTLKIQPAELGDSAVYLCASSLLSAELFFGEGSRLTVL.